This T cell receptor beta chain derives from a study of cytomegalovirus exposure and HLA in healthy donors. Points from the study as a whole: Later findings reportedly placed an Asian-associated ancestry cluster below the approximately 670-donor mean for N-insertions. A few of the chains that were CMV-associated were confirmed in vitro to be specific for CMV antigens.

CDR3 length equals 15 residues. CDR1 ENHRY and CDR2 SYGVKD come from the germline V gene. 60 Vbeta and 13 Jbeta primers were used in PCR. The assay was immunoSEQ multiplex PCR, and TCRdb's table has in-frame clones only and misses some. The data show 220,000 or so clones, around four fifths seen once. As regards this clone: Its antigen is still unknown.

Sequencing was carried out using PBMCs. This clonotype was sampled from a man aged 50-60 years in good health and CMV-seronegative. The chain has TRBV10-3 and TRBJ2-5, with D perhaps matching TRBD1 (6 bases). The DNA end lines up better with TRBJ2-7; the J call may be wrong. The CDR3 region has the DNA TGTGCCATCATCTATCACCGGGACACTGCCTACGAGCAGTACTTC. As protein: CAIIYHRDTAYEQYF.